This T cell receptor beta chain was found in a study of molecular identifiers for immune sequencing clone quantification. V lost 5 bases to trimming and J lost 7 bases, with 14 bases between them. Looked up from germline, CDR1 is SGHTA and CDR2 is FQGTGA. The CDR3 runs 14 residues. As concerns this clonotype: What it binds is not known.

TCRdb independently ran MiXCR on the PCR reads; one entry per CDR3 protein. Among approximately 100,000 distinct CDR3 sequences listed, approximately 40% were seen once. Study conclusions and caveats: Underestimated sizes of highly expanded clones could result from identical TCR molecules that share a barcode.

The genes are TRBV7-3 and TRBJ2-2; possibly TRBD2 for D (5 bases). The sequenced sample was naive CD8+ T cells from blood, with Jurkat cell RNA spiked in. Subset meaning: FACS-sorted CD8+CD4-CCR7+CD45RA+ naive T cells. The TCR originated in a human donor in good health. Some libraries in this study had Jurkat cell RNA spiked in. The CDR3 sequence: CASSPRTGLGELFF. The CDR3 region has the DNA TGTGCCAGCAGCCCCCGGACTGGGCTCGGGGAGCTGTTTTTT. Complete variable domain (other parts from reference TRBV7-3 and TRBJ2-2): GAGVSQTPSNKVTEKGKYVELRCDPISGHTALYWYRQSLGQGPEFLIYFQGTGAADDSGLPNDRFFAVRPEGSVSTLKIQRTERGDSAVYLCASSPRTGLGELFFGEGSRLTVL.